This TCR beta chain was observed in a study of blood T cell repertoires in COVID-19. V lost 4 bases and J 7 bases, leaving 17 bases between the germline ends. This CDR3 spans 15 amino acids. The germline CDR1 and CDR2 sequences are MDHEN and SYDVKM. Clinical history as reported by participants underpinned cohort assignment. Profiled with immunoSEQ multiplex PCR; TCRdb holds only in-frame clones, not every one. The profile shows approximately 200,000 clones, roughly nine tenths of them singletons. The specimen sequenced was PBMCs or T cells enriched from blood (not recorded which). This clonotype originated in a man aged 25-45 years who had recovered from COVID-19. The chain employs TRBV28 and TRBJ2-1; perhaps TRBD2 as D (6 bases). In nucleotides, the CDR3 is TGTGCCAGCAGTTCGACTAGGAGGTTAGTAAATGAGCAGTTCTTC. Its protein product is CASSSTRRLVNEQFF.